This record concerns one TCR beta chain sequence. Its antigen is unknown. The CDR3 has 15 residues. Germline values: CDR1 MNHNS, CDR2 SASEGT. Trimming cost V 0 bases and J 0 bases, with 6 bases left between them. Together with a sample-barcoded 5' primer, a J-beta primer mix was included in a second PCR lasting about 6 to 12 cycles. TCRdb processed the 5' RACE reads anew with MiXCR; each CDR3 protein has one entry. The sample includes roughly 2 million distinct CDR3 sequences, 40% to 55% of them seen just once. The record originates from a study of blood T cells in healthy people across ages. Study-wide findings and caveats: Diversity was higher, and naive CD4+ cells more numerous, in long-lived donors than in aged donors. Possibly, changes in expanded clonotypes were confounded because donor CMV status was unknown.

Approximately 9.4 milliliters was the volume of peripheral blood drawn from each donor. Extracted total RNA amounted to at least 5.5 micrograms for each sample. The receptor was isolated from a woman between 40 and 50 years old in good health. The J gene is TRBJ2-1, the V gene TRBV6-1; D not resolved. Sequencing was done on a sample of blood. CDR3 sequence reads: CASSEAWSSYNEQFF. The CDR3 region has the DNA TGTGCCAGCAGTGAAGCCTGGAGCTCCTACAATGAGCAGTTCTTC.